Each of the 11 T cell receptor beta chains below was sequenced from the same sample in a study of response to subunit inactivated influenza vaccine. TCRdb processed the RT-PCR reads anew with MiXCR; each CDR3 protein has one entry. The repertoire holds about half a million distinct CDR3 sequences, with around 8% as singletons. The source material was PBMCs from blood, sampled about 24 months after vaccination. The receptors were gathered from a man in his fifties or sixties who received an inactivated influenza vaccine.

The chain links TRBV20-1 to TRBJ2-3, with D possibly matching TRBD1 (6 bases). Germline CDR1 DFQATT, CDR2 SNEGSKA (reference sequence). The V gene lost 7 bases and the J gene lost 2 bases, with 13 bases spanning the gap. This CDR3 contains 13 residues. The CDR3 sequence: CSGGHLTTDTQYF. The CDR3 DNA is TGCAGTGGGGGACACTTGACCACAGATACGCAGTATTTT.

This clonotype came up many times. The chain has TRBV6-2 or TRBV6-3 and TRBJ2-7; 8 positions match TRBD2. The J segment lost 2 bases and the V segment lost 7 bases, leaving 22 bases of the junction unmatched. CDR1 and CDR2 (germline): MNHEY, SVGEGT. This CDR3 spans 19 amino acids. The CDR3 protein is CASTGWTRRSGRGTYEQYF. In DNA, the CDR3 is TGTGCCAGCACTGGGTGGACGAGAAGAAGCGGGAGAGGCACCTACGAGCAGTACTTC.

This clonotype was observed many times. The chain joins TRBV29-1 to TRBJ1-2, with D perhaps matching TRBD1 (5 bases). V was pared by 0 bases and J by 5 bases, with 25 bases between. Germline V lookup: CDR1 SQVTM, CDR2 ANQGSEA. The CDR3 spans 18 residues. The CDR3 bases are TGCAGCGTTGAAGACCCACTGGGGCGGAGAAGCACCTTTTATGGCTACACCTTC. Translation gives CSVEDPLGRRSTFYGYTF. Looking up the rest from reference TRBV29-1 and TRBJ1-2 gives the full variable domain: SAVISQKPSRDICQRGTSLTIQCQVDSQVTMMFWYRQQPGQSLTLIATANQGSEATYESGFVIDKFPISRPNLTFSTLTVSNMSPEDSSIYLCSVEDPLGRRSTFYGYTFGSGTRLTVV.

V and J are TRBV20-1 and TRBJ2-5; possible D gene TRBD2, 5 bases. There are 16 residues in the CDR3. Germline V gene data show CDR1 as DFQATT and CDR2 as SNEGSKA (reference sequence). Trimming pared 5 bases from V and 4 bases from J, leaving 23 bases between. CDR3 protein: CSARPEDWRRLETQYF. The CDR3 DNA sequence: TGCAGTGCTCGACCCGAGGACTGGAGGAGGTTAGAGACCCAGTACTTC.

This clonotype has a count of ten or more. The chain links TRBV7-8 to TRBJ2-3; 13 bases match TRBD2. CDR1 and CDR2 from the germline V gene are SGHVS and FQNEAQ. V shed 1 base and J 4 bases; nucleotides not matched to a gene: 2. CDR3 length equals 16 residues. The CDR3 region is CASSLGTSGSADTQYF. The DNA of the CDR3 is TGTGCCAGCAGCTTAGGGACTAGCGGGAGCGCAGATACGCAGTATTTT.

The chain's CDR3 is CSASWWGGGAAETQYF. The CDR3 DNA sequence: TGCAGTGCTAGTTGGTGGGGCGGGGGGGCCGCAGAGACCCAGTACTTC. This chain uses TRBV20-1 with TRBJ2-5; 9 positions match TRBD2. V lost 3 bases and J lost 4; bases outside the gene matches: 12. The CDR3 is 16 amino acids. The V gene's germline CDR1 is DFQATT and CDR2 SNEGSKA (reference sequence).

The genes are TRBV15 and TRBJ2-7; D gene ambiguous. Germline lookup yields CDR1 LNHNV and CDR2 YYDKDF (reference sequence). The ends were cut back, 2 bases at V and 7 bases at J, with 12 bases in the middle. The CDR3 is 13 amino acids. For the CDR3, the DNA is TGTGCCACCAGCAGACTTATAGACACTGAGCAGTACTTC. Its translation is CATSRLIDTEQYF.

The table lists this clonotype with a few counts. V gene TRBV6-1 combines with J gene TRBJ2-3; D is unclear. The ends were cut back, 11 bases at V and 2 bases at J, with 11 bases in the middle. CDR1 is MNHNS and CDR2 is SASEGT in the germline V gene. The CDR3 contains 12 residues. The DNA for the CDR3 is TGTGCCGGGCAATCGGCCACAGATACGCAGTATTTT. This encodes CAGQSATDTQYF.

The chain combines TRBV10-2 with TRBJ1-3, with TRBD1 matching 9 bases. Germline V gene sequence: CDR1 WSHSY, CDR2 SAAADI. Germline trimming cut 3 bases from V and 1 base from J; bases unmatched to any gene: 4. CDR3 length: 16 residues. This CDR3 reads CASSDIGTGSGNTIYF. The CDR3 DNA reads as TGCGCCAGCAGTGATATCGGGACAGGGTCTGGAAACACCATATATTTT.

This clonotype was observed a few times. The V and J genes are TRBV4-1 and TRBJ2-1; D gene unclear. Trimming shortened V by 2 bases and J by 9 bases, and 17 bases separated the two germline ends. Germline CDR1 reads MGHRA; CDR2 reads YSYEKL. This CDR3 contains 15 residues. CDR3 loop: CASSQQPLAGPEQFF. The CDR3 DNA sequence: TGCGCCAGCAGCCAACAGCCCTTGGCCGGCCCTGAGCAGTTCTTC.

This rearrangement joins TRBV3-1 to TRBJ1-1, with D hard to call. Germline loops: CDR1 LGHDT, CDR2 YNNKEL (reference sequence). Trimming took 3 bases from V and 5 from J, leaving 16 bases between them. The CDR3 runs to 15 residues. The CDR3 DNA sequence: TGTGCCAGCAGCCAGCCTACTATTCGAGGGACTGAAGCTTTCTTT. The encoded protein is CASSQPTIRGTEAFF.